Given below is one T cell receptor beta chain in context. Its antigen remains unidentified. The data were obtained in a study of CD8 T cells in ankylosing spondylitis. General study findings and limits: Disease-linked clones bore a CD8+ phenotype, appearing relatively rarely in peripheral blood.

TCRdb independently ran MiXCR on the 5' RACE reads; one entry per CDR3 protein. The table lists nearly 350,000 distinct CDR3 sequences, roughly 14% of them singletons. CDR3 length: 18 residues. V trimming: 0 bases; J trimming: 5 bases; junction bases outside the gene matches: 9. Germline V gene lookup returns CDR1 MNHEY and CDR2 SVGAGI. Source material: blood, either unsorted or a sorted T cell fraction (not recorded which). This clonotype was sampled from a male donor with ankylosing spondylitis or in good health (not recorded which). The rearrangement joins TRBV6-5 to TRBJ2-1; 11 bases map to TRBD2. The CDR3 DNA sequence: TGTGCCAGCAGTTACTCTCCTTCACTAGCGGGAGTAAACAATGAGCAGTTCTTC. Encoded protein: CASSYSPSLAGVNNEQFF.